The rows below give T cell receptor beta chains drawn from one sample of a study of blood T cell repertoires in COVID-19. TCRdb's copy holds only in-frame clones and misses some; the assay was immunoSEQ multiplex PCR. The sample includes over 90,000 clones, about 90% of them seen just once. Sequencing was carried out using peripheral blood. These receptors originate from a man between 18 and 35 years old with acute or convalescent COVID-19. The CDR3 runs from the conserved cysteine through the conserved F or W. A D gene is named only where the DNA matches it firmly. Expanded clones get a size class; other rows say once, few or many, or leave the size out.

size: .
J: TRBJ2-5
V: TRBV5-1
D: TRBD1
DNA: TGCGCCAGCAGCTTGGTGCCCCCCGGGACAGGGAGTGAGACCCAGTACTTC
CDR3: CASSLVPPGTGSETQYF

size: .
J: TRBJ2-1
V: TRBV5-6
D: .
DNA: TGTGCCAGCTTCATGGAGGGGAAAGGGCCCTACAATGAGCAGTTCTTC
CDR3: CASFMEGKGPYNEQFF

size: .
J: TRBJ2-3
V: TRBV30
D: TRBD2
DNA: TGTGCCTGGAGGGGTGGACTAGCGGGAGAGTTAGATACGCAGTATTTT
CDR3: CAWRGGLAGELDTQYF

size: .
J: TRBJ1-6
V: TRBV27
D: TRBD1
DNA: TGTGCCAGCAGGAGAACGGGATCAGGGGGCATATATAATTCACCCCTCCACTTT
CDR3: CASRRTGSGGIYNSPLHF

size: .
J: TRBJ2-2
V: TRBV2
D: .
DNA: TGTGCCAGCAGTGAAGGCCAGGGAGGTTTGTACGGGGAGCTGTTTTTT
CDR3: CASSEGQGGLYGELFF

size: .
J: TRBJ1-1
V: TRBV9
D: .
DNA: TGTGCCAGCAGCCCCCTGACCCCGGAGGCTTTCTTT
CDR3: CASSPLTPEAFF

size: once
J: TRBJ2-1
V: TRBV2
D: .
DNA: TGTGCCAGCAGTGGTCACTACAATGAGCAGTTCTTC
CDR3: CASSGHYNEQFF

size: .
J: TRBJ2-5
V: TRBV24-1
D: TRBD1
DNA: TGTGCCACCAGGGGTCGACAGGGCGGCCAAGAGACCCAGTACTTC
CDR3: CATRGRQGGQETQYF

size: .
J: TRBJ2-7
V: TRBV19
D: .
DNA: TGTGCCAGTAGTATGGCCAGGAACTACGAGCAGTACTTC
CDR3: CASSMARNYEQYF

size: .
J: TRBJ1-5
V: TRBV30
D: .
DNA: TGTGCCTGGCATCCAGGGTATGGCAATCAGCCCCAGCATTTT
CDR3: CAWHPGYGNQPQHF

size: .
J: TRBJ1-2
V: TRBV3-1/TRBV3-2
D: .
DNA: TGTGCCAGCAGCCAAGTTGGCAGGGGACCCTACTATGGCTACACCTTC
CDR3: CASSQVGRGPYYGYTF

size: .
J: TRBJ1-5
V: TRBV20-1
D: .
DNA: TGCAGTGCTAGTATGTCACAGGAAAGTCAGCCCCAGCATTTT
CDR3: CSASMSQESQPQHF

size: .
J: TRBJ1-6
V: TRBV14
D: TRBD1
DNA: TGTGCCAGCAGCCGGGACAGGCAGGATTCACCCCTCCACTTT
CDR3: CASSRDRQDSPLHF

size: .
J: TRBJ1-5
V: TRBV19
D: .
DNA: TGTGCCAGTAGTATCGTCGGCAATCAGCCCCAGCATTTT
CDR3: CASSIVGNQPQHF

size: .
J: TRBJ1-2
V: TRBV7-9
D: TRBD1
DNA: TGTGCCAGCAGCATAGGGACAGTTGACTATGGCTACACCTTC
CDR3: CASSIGTVDYGYTF

size: .
J: TRBJ2-7
V: TRBV9
D: .
DNA: TGTGCCAGCAGCGTAGCAGGCGGGATCTACGAGCAGTACTTC
CDR3: CASSVAGGIYEQYF

size: .
J: TRBJ2-7
V: TRBV25-1
D: .
DNA: TGTGCCAGCAGTGAATACAGGCTTACGATCTCCTTTTCCTACGAGCAGTACTTC
CDR3: CASSEYRLTISFSYEQYF

size: .
J: TRBJ2-2
V: TRBV4-2
D: TRBD2
DNA: TGTGCCAGCAGCCAAAGCGGGGGTCTGAACACCGGGGAGCTGTTTTTT
CDR3: CASSQSGGLNTGELFF

size: .
J: TRBJ2-5
V: TRBV5-1
D: .
DNA: TGCGCCAGCAGCCTAAAGAGGGAAGAGACCCAGTACTTC
CDR3: CASSLKREETQYF

size: .
J: TRBJ2-1
V: TRBV19
D: TRBD2
DNA: TGTGCCAGTAGTATCCCTCTCTGGGCTAGCGGGGACAATGAGCAGTTCTTC
CDR3: CASSIPLWASGDNEQFF

size: .
J: TRBJ2-3
V: TRBV7-2
D: TRBD2
DNA: TGTGCCAGCAGCCTGGCGATAGCGGGTCCCACAGATACGCAGTATTTT
CDR3: CASSLAIAGPTDTQYF

size: .
J: TRBJ1-2
V: TRBV9
D: .
DNA: TGTGCCAGCAGCCCCAGCTTTGGGGGAGGAGAGGGCTACACCTTC
CDR3: CASSPSFGGGEGYTF

size: .
J: TRBJ1-1
V: TRBV18
D: TRBD1
DNA: TGTGCCAGCTCACCACTAGGGACAGCCTCAGGGAACACTGAAGCTTTCTTT
CDR3: CASSPLGTASGNTEAFF

size: .
J: TRBJ2-1
V: TRBV4-1
D: .
DNA: TGCGCCAGCAGCCAAGAATATTCTTCCTCCTACAATGAGCAGTTCTTC
CDR3: CASSQEYSSSYNEQFF

size: .
J: TRBJ1-1
V: TRBV6-4
D: .
DNA: TGTGCCAGCAGCCTCGAGATAAACACTGAAGCTTTCTTT
CDR3: CASSLEINTEAFF

size: .
J: TRBJ2-2
V: TRBV19
D: .
DNA: TGTGCCAGTAGTCCGCTAAGATACGGAGGCGGGGAGCTGTTTTTT
CDR3: CASSPLRYGGGELFF

size: .
J: TRBJ1-1
V: TRBV19
D: .
DNA: TGTGCCAGTAGTCCGGCGGCGGGGGCCACTGAAGCTTTCTTT
CDR3: CASSPAAGATEAFF

size: .
J: TRBJ1-1
V: TRBV27
D: .
DNA: TGTGCCAGCAGTGCCCGACAGGTTGGGAACACTGAAGCTTTCTTT
CDR3: CASSARQVGNTEAFF

size: .
J: TRBJ1-4
V: TRBV10-3
D: .
DNA: TGTGCCATCAGTTCATCTACCGGGGCTAATGAAAAACTGTTTTTT
CDR3: CAISSSTGANEKLFF

size: .
J: TRBJ2-7
V: TRBV5-6
D: .
DNA: TGTGCCAGCAGCTTGGTCGATGAGTTTGACGAGCAGTACTTC
CDR3: CASSLVDEFDEQYF

size: .
J: TRBJ1-3
V: TRBV5-5
D: .
DNA: TGTGCCAGCAGCGTGCTCGGGGGGGCGACTGGAAACACCATATATTTT
CDR3: CASSVLGGATGNTIYF

size: .
J: TRBJ2-3
V: TRBV11-3
D: .
DNA: TGTGCCAGCAGCCTAAGCGGCCCCACAGATACGCAGTATTTT
CDR3: CASSLSGPTDTQYF

size: .
J: TRBJ2-7
V: TRBV29-1
D: .
DNA: TGCAGCGTCGATTTCGGCGGCTACGAGCAGTACTTC
CDR3: CSVDFGGYEQYF

size: .
J: TRBJ2-4
V: TRBV5-8
D: .
DNA: TGTGCCAGCAGCTTGGGACTGATACTAGCCAAAAACATTCAGTACTTC
CDR3: CASSLGLILAKNIQYF

size: .
J: TRBJ1-1
V: TRBV4-1
D: .
DNA: TGCGCCAGCAGCCAAGTTTGGGGGGACACTGAAGCTTTCTTT
CDR3: CASSQVWGDTEAFF

size: .
J: TRBJ2-5
V: TRBV15
D: TRBD1
DNA: TGTGCCACCAGCCGGGACAGGAGCCAAGAGACCCAGTACTTC
CDR3: CATSRDRSQETQYF

size: once
J: TRBJ2-1
V: TRBV5-5
D: TRBD2
DNA: TGTGCCAGCAGCTTTTGGGCTAGCGGGGGAAGGAACAATGAGCAGTTCTTC
CDR3: CASSFWASGGRNNEQFF